A selection of T cell receptor beta chains follows, all from one sample in a study of vaccination effects on CD4 cells after COVID-19. Data came from immunoSEQ multiplex PCR; TCRdb stores just in-frame clones and leaves some out. This table has roughly 24,000 clones, around 77% appearing once. Antigens for these TCRs are unknown. Sequencing was performed on CD4+ T cells from PBMCs cultured with SARS-CoV-2 spike peptides, taken before COVID-19 vaccination. The receptor set was obtained from a human donor who had a prior SARS-CoV-2 infection. CDR3s include the opening cysteine and the closing phenylalanine or tryptophan. Clone size appears in some rows only: once, few, many, or a class for an expanded clone.

clone size | V gene | CDR3 protein
- | TRBV7-9 | CASSQTSGSGSGEQFF
- | TRBV5-1 | CASTTGLADLGEQFF
- | TRBV5-1 | CASSQDYNTGELFF
- | TRBV12-2 | CASRFAPGQGAGGYTF
- | TRBV7-3 | CASSLRPPGGAMYTGELFF
- | TRBV11-2 | CASSSPRGYAKNIQYF
- | TRBV18 | CASSSDSYEQYF
- | TRBV24-1 | CATSDAASGGTGELFF
- | TRBV19 | CASSIRATPSLYQPQHF
- | TRBV7-8 | CASSRDREIYEQYF
- | TRBV9 | CASSYQGQAPYEQYF
- | TRBV18 | CASSPSGHTATNEKLFF
- | TRBV5-1 | CASSPKTDNEAFF
- | TRBV7-9 | CASSLLRVDEKLFF
- | TRBV5-1 | CASSLEAGLETQYF
few | TRBV5-1 | CASSLDRDEQYF
- | TRBV7-9 | CASPGSHNEQFF
- | TRBV7-8 | CASSPGGYYEKLFF
- | TRBV6-5 | CASNLDSSGNTIYF
- | TRBV29-1 | CSVGYGNSGNTIYF
few | TRBV2 | CASKQDRNTEAFF
- | TRBV11-3 | CASSPRSVEVSHEQYF
- | TRBV6-5 | CASSYGMTGNYGYTF
- | TRBV6-2/TRBV6-3 | CASSYFGRARDYGYTF
once | TRBV25-1 | CASESLVRSTDTQYF
- | TRBV3-1/TRBV3-2 | CASSQEWQFYGYTF
- | TRBV4-2 | CASSKPTGDYGYTF
- | TRBV5-1 | CASSLGLQETQYF
- | TRBV7-8 | CASSPTSYGYTF
- | TRBV3-1/TRBV3-2 | CASSRRNEQFF
- | TRBV14 | CASSPHYGQGNTEAFF
- | TRBV23-1 | CASSQFVTHLSYEQYF
- | TRBV7-8 | CASSLRVVKGEFNYGYTF
- | TRBV24-1 | CATSHQANTEAFF
- | TRBV24-1 | CATSDSPEETQYF
once | TRBV7-2 | CASSFSGTAEQYF
- | TRBV20-1 | CSAREGPEAFF
few | TRBV2 | CASKPFGGGYTF
- | TRBV5-4 | CASSSGYSGPDTQYF
- | TRBV18 | CASSPGLVRSSYEQYF
- | TRBV2 | CASSALAGRGETQYF
once | TRBV6-6 | CASSLTGGLYNSPLHF
- | TRBV5-1 | CASSLGAETDTQYF
- | TRBV11-2 | CASRSLGGGGSETQYF
- | TRBV18 | CASSPSPSGDSYEQYF
- | TRBV7-9 | CASSPRADTQYF
- | TRBV5-6 | CASSLVEFRTEAFF
- | TRBV5-1 | CASSLLPGGVGETQYF
once | TRBV4-3 | CASSQETRVYYGYTF
- | TRBV6-5 | CASSYTGGAETQYF
- | TRBV9 | CASSDRGLAHNEQFF
few | TRBV4-2 | CASSPGGLEDYGYTF
- | TRBV21-1 | CASSNRDISYEQYF
- | TRBV15 | CATSKQGSSYNEQFF